This T cell receptor (beta chain) was recorded in a study of blood T cell repertoires in COVID-19. Germline CDR1 and CDR2: KGHSH and LQKENI. V lost 4 bases, J lost 3 bases, and 12 bases lay in between. The CDR3 has 14 amino acids. Some clones are missing from TCRdb's copy, which holds only in-frame ones; the method was immunoSEQ multiplex PCR. Of about 76,000 clones listed, 70% to 80% are singletons. The TCR comes from a human donor in a cohort sampled during active COVID-19. The chain couples TRBV18 to TRBJ1-2; D gene uncertain. Sequenced input: peripheral blood. CDR3 in amino acids: CASSQTGEYYGYTF. CDR3 coding DNA: TGTGCCAGCTCACAAACGGGAGAGTACTATGGCTACACCTTC.